A single sample is the source of the 27 T cell receptor beta chains below, sequenced in a study of blood T cell repertoires in COVID-19 (dated by TCRdb to the early 2020s). The receptor library was made with the immunoSEQ multiplex PCR assay. TCRdb re-hosts the immuneACCESS table, in-frame sequences only. Its copies lack some clones; in the studies checked, an unresolved V gene accounts for under half of them, and the cause for the rest is not known. The sample table holds 200,000 to 250,000 clones, of which about three quarters were seen once. Roughly 6% of the sample belongs to the ten largest clones. Sequenced material: peripheral blood. These receptor sequences come from a woman aged 65 to 85 with acute or convalescent COVID-19.

The chain couples TRBV5-1 to TRBJ1-6; maybe TRBD1 (5 bases). The CDR3 sequence is 15 residues long. V was trimmed by 0 bases and J by 5 bases, leaving 9 bases between them. Germline values: CDR1 SGHRS, CDR2 YFSETQ. CDR3 in amino acids: CASSLEGGDNSPLHF. CDR3 DNA sequence: TGCGCCAGCAGCTTGGAGGGAGGGGATAATTCACCCCTCCACTTT.

The V gene is TRBV3-1 (or the pseudogene TRBV3-2), the J gene TRBJ2-7; 10 positions match TRBD2. Trimming cost V 1 base and J 4 bases; bases outside gene matches: 4. Per the germline V gene, CDR1 is LGHDT and CDR2 is YNNKEL (reference sequence). The CDR3 contains 15 residues. The CDR3 coding sequence is TGTGCCAGCAGCCAAGGTCCTAGCGGGAGTTACGAGCAGTACTTC. Protein: CASSQGPSGSYEQYF.

The chain uses TRBV27 and TRBJ2-3, with D perhaps TRBD2 (6 bases). The germline CDR1 and CDR2 sequences are MNHEY and SMNVEV (reference sequence). The CDR3 runs 15 residues. Trimming took off 2 bases at V and 6 bases at J, with 15 bases between the two ends. Here the CDR3 reads CASSLALALGDTQYF. The CDR3 DNA sequence: TGTGCCAGCAGTTTAGCACTAGCCCTAGGGGATACGCAGTATTTT.

The chain recombines TRBV7-9 with TRBJ2-5; 7 bases are a match to TRBD2. The CDR3 loop spans 16 amino acids. The V segment lost 5 bases and the J segment 4 bases; nucleotides outside the gene matches: 13. Germline-derived CDR1 and CDR2 are SEHNR and FQNEAQ (reference sequence). CDR3 sequence reads: CASSAGWRREGETQYF. The CDR3, as DNA: TGTGCCAGCAGCGCCGGGTGGCGGAGGGAGGGAGAGACCCAGTACTTC.

The V and J genes are TRBV5-1 and TRBJ1-6; no clear D. The CDR3 is 14 residues long. Trimming stripped 3 bases from V and 4 bases from J, with 8 bases between. In germline, CDR1 is SGHRS, CDR2 YFSETQ. The CDR3 here is CASSYGSYNSPLHF. The DNA of the CDR3 is TGCGCCAGCAGCTACGGTTCTTATAATTCACCCCTCCACTTT.

The CDR3 DNA reads TGTGCCATCAGTGAGGGGGACATAGCCCACGAGCAGTACTTC. Translating it yields CAISEGDIAHEQYF. V and J are TRBV10-3 and TRBJ2-7; possibly TRBD1 for D (6 bases). This CDR3 is 14 amino acids long. Germline V gene sequence: CDR1 ENHRY, CDR2 SYGVKD. Trimming took 2 bases from V and 5 from J, leaving 13 bases between them.

The chain is built from TRBV19 and TRBJ1-1, with TRBD1 matching over 8 bases. Germline loops: CDR1 LNHDA, CDR2 SQIVND (reference sequence). This CDR3 is built from 11 residues. With 5 bases clipped from V and 11 bases from J, the junction kept 4 bases outside the gene matches. The CDR3, as DNA: TGTGCCAGTAGTCAGGACAGGGCTGCTTTCTTT. Its translation: CASSQDRAAFF.

The chain is built from TRBV5-1 and TRBJ2-7; D not certain. This CDR3 contains 14 residues. In germline, CDR1 is SGHRS, CDR2 YFSETQ. Trimming removed 2 bases at V and 2 bases at J, with 11 bases between. The CDR3: CASSFSRLPYEQYF. In nucleotides, the CDR3 is TGCGCCAGCAGCTTTTCCAGGTTACCCTACGAGCAGTACTTC.

Notes on this clone: At one boundary the junction diverges from the germline segment, which might be a read error. The rearrangement joins TRBV5-1 to TRBJ1-1; 10 bases line up with TRBD1. Germline V CDR1 and CDR2: SGHRS, YFSETQ. The CDR3 totals 13 residues. CDR3 DNA sequence: TGCGCCAGCAGCTTGGCCGGGACAGGGGAAGTTTTCTTT. Translating gives CASSLAGTGEVFF. The whole variable domain, remainder taken from reference TRBV5-1 and TRBJ1-1, is KAGVTQTPRYLIKTRGQQVTLSCSPISGHRSVSWYQQTPGQGLQFLFEYFSETQRNKGNFPGRFSGRQFSNSRSEMNVSTLELGDSALYLCASSLAGTGEVFFGQGTRLTVV.

This clone was seen a few times. The rearrangement joins TRBV7-9 to TRBJ2-2; D uncertain. Trimming stripped 3 bases from V and 6 bases from J, with 5 bases between. Germline V gene sequence: CDR1 SEHNR, CDR2 FQNEAQ (reference sequence). This CDR3 has 12 amino acids. The CDR3 DNA sequence: TGTGCCAGCAGCTTCAATCCCGGGGAGCTGTTTTTT. Its protein is CASSFNPGELFF.

This clone was observed at least ten times. The chain joins TRBV5-1 to TRBJ2-7, with 10 positions matching TRBD1. CDR3 length: 16 residues. CDR1 is SGHRS, CDR2 YFSETQ, per germline. Trimming removed 0 bases from V and 5 bases from J; junction bases left unmatched: 8. The CDR3 is CASSLALGTGVNEQYF. CDR3 in DNA: TGCGCCAGCAGCTTGGCCCTAGGGACAGGGGTTAACGAGCAGTACTTC.

J is TRBJ1-5 and V is TRBV19; D is uncertain. The CDR3 contains 17 residues. V lost 5 bases and J 0 bases, leaving 17 bases between the germline ends. Germline loops: CDR1 LNHDA, CDR2 SQIVND (reference sequence). CDR3 DNA: TGTGCCAGTAGTGTATCAGGCACAGTGGTTAGCAATCAGCCCCAGCATTTT. Encoded protein: CASSVSGTVVSNQPQHF.

This chain joins TRBV5-6 and TRBJ1-2; D unclear. The CDR3 covers 12 residues. Germline V lookup: CDR1 SGHDT, CDR2 YYEEEE. V gave up 1 base and J gave up 7 bases, with 8 bases separating them. CDR3 nucleotide sequence: TGTGCCAGCAGCTTGTATGGGCTTGGCTACACCTTC. Translating it yields CASSLYGLGYTF. Using reference TRBV5-6 and TRBJ1-2 for the parts outside the CDR3, the full variable domain is DAGVTQSPTHLIKTRGQQVTLRCSPKSGHDTVSWYQQALGQGPQFIFQYYEEEERQRGNFPDRFSGHQFPNYSSELNVNALLLGDSALYLCASSLYGLGYTFGSGTRLTVV.

The chain has TRBV7-2 and TRBJ2-2; no definite D call. Trimming removed 5 bases at V and 4 bases at J, with 8 bases between. The CDR3 has 13 residues. The V gene's germline CDR1 is SGHTA and CDR2 FQGNSA. CDR3 in DNA: TGTGCCAGCAGCCGACTTCTCACCGGGGAGCTGTTTTTT. Encoded protein: CASSRLLTGELFF.

In its sample, this clone was seen a few times. V and J are TRBV28 and TRBJ2-7; 7 bases align to TRBD2. The CDR3 contains 14 residues. Losses at the gene ends were 5 bases for V and 1 base for J; bases not matched to a gene: 5. Germline CDR1 reads MDHEN; CDR2 reads SYDVKM. CDR3 sequence: CASSVPSGSYEQYF. The CDR3, as DNA: TGTGCCAGCAGTGTCCCTAGCGGATCCTACGAGCAGTACTTC.

On this clone itself: Other DNA sequences within the sample encode an identical CDR3. This sequence joins TRBV7-9 and TRBJ2-7, with D perhaps TRBD2 (5 bases). The V end was cut by 3 bases, the J end by 4 bases, with 7 bases between. The CDR3 is made up of 12 amino acids. CDR1 is SEHNR, CDR2 FQNEAQ, per germline (reference sequence). The CDR3 sequence: CASSFSGYEQYF. CDR3 bases: TGTGCCAGCAGCTTTTCGGGGTACGAGCAGTACTTC. Looking up the rest from reference TRBV7-9 and TRBJ2-7 gives the full variable domain: DTGVSQNPRHKITKRGQNVTFRCDPISEHNRLYWYRQTLGQGPEFLTYFQNEAQLEKSRLLSDRFSAERPKGSFSTLEIQRTEQGDSAMYLCASSFSGYEQYFGPGTRLTVT.

This clone was counted ten times or more. This sample also contains other DNA sequences that code for the same CDR3. This chain links TRBV6-4 with TRBJ1-2; 10 bases fit TRBD1. The germline V gene encodes CDR1 MRHNA and CDR2 SNTAGT. V dropped 5 bases and J dropped 4; count of bases not matched to a gene: 1. The CDR3 is made up of 13 amino acids. The DNA of the CDR3 is TGTGCCAGCAGTAGGGACAGGGGCTATGGCTACACCTTC. Its protein product is CASSRDRGYGYTF.

DNA for the CDR3: TGTGCCAGCAGCTTGGATGGACAGGGTTATAGCAATCAGCCCCAGCATTTT. It codes for CASSLDGQGYSNQPQHF. The J gene is TRBJ1-5, the V gene TRBV5-5; 8 positions agree with TRBD1. Germline V lookup: CDR1 SGHKS, CDR2 YYEKEE (reference sequence). V gave up 0 bases and J gave up 0 bases; unmatched junction bases: 5. The CDR3 is 17 residues long.

As DNA, the CDR3 is TGTGCCAGCAGACCCGGGACTATGTACTTC. It encodes CASRPGTMYF. This chain connects TRBV2 to TRBJ2-5; TRBD2 aligns across 7 bases. Germline V CDR1 and CDR2: SNHLY, FYNNEI. CDR3 size: 10 residues. V was pared by 6 bases and J by 13 bases, with 5 bases of the junction left unmatched.

The CDR3 DNA sequence: TGTGCCAGCAGCTTAGGGGCAGGGAACTATGGCTACACCTTC. Translated, it gives CASSLGAGNYGYTF. This chain uses TRBV7-9 with TRBJ1-2, with D possibly TRBD1 on 5 matching bases. The germline CDR1 and CDR2 sequences are SEHNR and FQNEAQ (reference sequence). V was trimmed by 1 base and J by 2 bases, leaving 8 bases between them. This CDR3 is built from 14 residues.

This sequence joins TRBV2 and TRBJ1-4, with TRBD1 matching over 11 bases. Unmatched junction bases numbered 2, after V lost 6 bases and J lost 5 bases. The length of the CDR3 is 14 residues. Germline lookup yields CDR1 SNHLY and CDR2 FYNNEI. CDR3 sequence: CASSWTGGNEKLFF. The CDR3 nucleotides are TGTGCCAGCAGCTGGACAGGGGGCAATGAAAAACTGTTTTTT. The variable domain in full, with the rest retrieved from reference TRBV2 and TRBJ1-4, is EPEVTQTPSHQVTQMGQEVILRCVPISNHLYFYWYRQILGQKVEFLVSFYNNEISEKSEIFDDQFSVERPDGSNFTLKIRSTKLEDSAMYFCASSWTGGNEKLFFGSGTQLSVL.

This CDR3 is CASNEGLAGGSSYNEQFF. The CDR3 DNA reads as TGTGCCAGCAACGAGGGACTAGCGGGAGGCTCCTCCTACAATGAGCAGTTCTTC. This chain links TRBV5-4 with TRBJ2-1; TRBD2 agrees at 15 bases. The germline V gene has CDR1 SGHNT and CDR2 YYREEE (reference sequence). The CDR3 has 18 residues. Unmatched junction bases numbered 7, after V lost 6 bases and J lost 0 bases.

The CDR3: CASSVYRASLRDTQYF. For the CDR3, the DNA is TGTGCCAGCAGCGTATACAGGGCATCGCTTCGGGATACGCAGTATTTT. The rearrangement links TRBV9 to TRBJ2-3; D might be TRBD1 (6 bases). V lost 1 base and J lost 6, with 18 bases in between. CDR3 length equals 16 residues. Germline CDR1 is SGDLS and CDR2 is YYNGEE.

The gene calls are TRBV9 and TRBJ2-5, with 9 bases identical to TRBD1. This CDR3 contains 17 residues. V was pared by 0 bases and J by 4 bases, with 10 bases of the junction left unmatched. The V gene's germline CDR1 is SGDLS and CDR2 YYNGEE. CDR3 protein: CASSVGGTGPPRETQYF. As DNA, the CDR3 is TGTGCCAGCAGCGTAGGAGGGACAGGGCCACCACGAGAGACCCAGTACTTC.

This sequence joins TRBV7-9 and TRBJ2-1; 7 bases agree with TRBD2. The CDR3 is 14 amino acids. V trimming: 5 bases; J trimming: 6 bases; junction bases outside the gene matches: 7. Germline V gene sequence: CDR1 SEHNR, CDR2 FQNEAQ (reference sequence). CDR3 sequence (DNA): TGTGCCAGCAGCATAATAGCGGGCCTCAATGAGCAGTTCTTC. It codes for CASSIIAGLNEQFF.

For this clone: One end of the junction is discordant with germline, which a read error may explain. The chain joins TRBV5-4 to TRBJ2-3; 7 bases are shared with TRBD2. The CDR3 runs 14 residues. The germline V gene has CDR1 SGHNT and CDR2 YYREEE (reference sequence). The CDR3 sequence: CASSSGGSIDTQYF. CDR3 DNA sequence: TGTGCCAGCAGCTCGGGCGGGAGCATAGATACGCAGTATTTT.

The chain joins TRBV10-3 to TRBJ1-2, with TRBD1 matching 8 bases. V was clipped by 0 bases and J by 1 base; unmatched bases: 4. CDR1 is ENHRY and CDR2 is SYGVKD in the germline V gene. This CDR3 has 16 amino acids. This chain's CDR3 is CAISESAGGLNYGYTF. The CDR3 coding sequence is TGTGCCATCAGTGAGTCTGCAGGGGGCCTTAACTATGGCTACACCTTC.